Sequencing of this TCR beta chain was carried out in a study of T cell repertoires in cytomegalovirus infection. V was trimmed by 1 base and J by 14 bases, leaving 6 bases between them. The CDR3 extends over 10 amino acids. Germline lookup yields CDR1 DFQATT and CDR2 SNEGSKA (reference sequence). This clonotype was detected a few times. TCRdb re-called the reads with MiXCR, one entry per CDR3 protein. This sample has approximately 500,000 distinct CDR3 sequences, with 15% to 20% found just once. This TCR came from a human donor in good health (CMV status not recorded). Some clones in this sample may be carry-over from other donors' samples. Sequenced input: CD8+ T cells from PBMCs. The chain employs TRBV20-1 and TRBJ1-6; D unclear. CDR3 in DNA: TGCAGTGCTAGAGGGCTCGCCCTCCACTTT. Translation gives CSARGLALHF.